This T cell receptor beta chain is from a study of T cells in Graves' hyperthyroidism and ophthalmopathy. CDR1 and CDR2 from the germline V gene are SEHNR and FQNEAQ (reference sequence). The CDR3 extends over 14 amino acids. Trimming cost V 10 bases and J 7 bases, with 17 bases left between them. This clonotype was counted many times. What it binds is not known. TCR beta CDR3 regions were amplified from RNA transcripts. Primed by the HTBI set, a first-round RT-PCR was run on the TCR CDR3. MiXCR, applied by TCRdb to the multiplex PCR reads, yields one record per CDR3 protein. The sample includes about half a million distinct CDR3 sequences, roughly 15% of them seen just once. For the diagnoses, clinical symptoms, serum thyroxine and TRAb, thyroid ultrasound and orbital computed tomography were used. Study results and limitations: Model output signaled ophthalmopathy a median about 6.3 months ahead of onset.

Sequences were obtained from blood. The chain uses TRBV7-9 and TRBJ1-6; maybe TRBD1 (5 bases). This sequence originates from a woman aged 25 to 39 with Graves' ophthalmopathy. CDR3 in amino acids: CATPLQGPNSPLHF. CDR3 bases: TGTGCCACGCCCCTCCAGGGCCCAAATTCACCCCTCCACTTT.